This entry features one T cell receptor beta chain sequence. The record originates from a study of blood T cell repertoires in COVID-19. Assay: immunoSEQ multiplex PCR; the TCRdb copy retains only in-frame clones and omits some. Counted here are about 68,000 clones, 84% occurring once; the ten biggest clones make up 8.8%. J gave up 4 bases and V 3 bases, and 2 bases lay outside the gene matches. The germline V gene encodes CDR1 SGHVS and CDR2 FNYEAQ. This CDR3 has 14 amino acids. The chain is built from TRBV7-6 and TRBJ1-2, with 10 bases lining up with TRBD1. The sample taken for sequencing was peripheral blood. This receptor was identified in a man aged 45 to 65 with active COVID-19. This CDR3 reads CASSFWDRGYGYTF. In nucleotides, the CDR3 is TGTGCCAGCAGCTTTTGGGACAGGGGCTATGGCTACACCTTC.